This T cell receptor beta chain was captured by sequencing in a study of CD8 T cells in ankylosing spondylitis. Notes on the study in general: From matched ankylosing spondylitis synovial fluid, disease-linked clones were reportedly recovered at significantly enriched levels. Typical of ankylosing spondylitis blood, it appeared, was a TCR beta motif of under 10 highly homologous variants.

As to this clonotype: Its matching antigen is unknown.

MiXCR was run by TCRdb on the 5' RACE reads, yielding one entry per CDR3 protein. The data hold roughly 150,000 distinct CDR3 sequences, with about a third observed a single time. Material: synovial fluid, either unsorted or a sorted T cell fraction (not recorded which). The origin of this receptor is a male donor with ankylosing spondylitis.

The CDR3 region is CAWSVPLVYGAAIGYTF. CDR3 DNA: TGTGCCTGGAGTGTACCCCTCGTCTACGGGGCAGCTATTGGCTACACCTTC. The chain joins TRBV30 to TRBJ1-2; weak D call: TRBD1 (5 bases). The V gene lost 0 bases and the J gene lost 7 bases, with 24 bases spanning the gap. This CDR3 contains 17 residues. From germline, CDR1 is GTSNPN and CDR2 SVGIG (reference sequence).